The 14 T cell receptor beta chains presented below share a single source sample, sequenced in a study of blood T cells in healthy people across ages. Together with a sample-barcoded 5' primer, a J-beta primer mix was included in a second PCR lasting about 7 to 12 cycles. TCRdb reprocessed the 5' RACE reads via MiXCR and lists one record per CDR3 protein. The data contain under 800,000 distinct CDR3 sequences, roughly 45% of them seen just once; the ten biggest clones take up 20% to 25%. Sequenced material: blood. The receptors come from a woman aged 60-75 years in good health.

This clonotype was detected only a few times. J is TRBJ2-2 and V is TRBV2, with 9 bases lining up with TRBD1. Germline V gene lookup returns CDR1 SNHLY and CDR2 FYNNEI. The junction had 6 bases not matched to a gene; V was cut back by 8 bases and J by 5 bases. The CDR3 contains 14 residues. The CDR3 bases are TGTGCCAGCCGGGACAGGGCCGAAACCGGGGAGCTGTTTTTT. This codes for CASRDRAETGELFF.

The chain employs TRBV5-4 and TRBJ2-7; D is ambiguous. The CDR3 spans 13 residues. Germline CDR1 and CDR2: SGHNT and YYREEE (reference sequence). V gave up 4 bases and J gave up 2 bases, with 10 bases separating them. CDR3 in DNA: TGTGCCAGCAGCATGGACCATCCCTACGAGCAGTACTTC. Translated: CASSMDHPYEQYF.

This rearrangement joins TRBV30 to TRBJ2-3, with D perhaps TRBD1 or TRBD2 (7 bases each). The CDR3 spans 14 residues. Trimming left V 7 bases short and J 1 base short, with 15 bases between. The germline V gene has CDR1 GTSNPN and CDR2 SVGIG (reference sequence). CDR3 sequence: CASLTGRGTDTQYF. The CDR3 coding sequence is TGTGCCTCCTTGACAGGGAGGGGCACAGATACGCAGTATTTT.

This clonotype was found many times. The chain couples TRBV15 to TRBJ2-5, with 7 bases identical to TRBD1. The CDR3 contains 15 residues. Germline CDR1 and CDR2: LNHNV and YYDKDF (reference sequence). The V segment lost 0 bases and the J segment 1 base; nucleotides outside the gene matches: 2. DNA of the CDR3: TGTGCCACCAGCAGAGAAAACAGGGGCCAAGAGACCCAGTACTTC. As protein: CATSRENRGQETQYF.

On this clonotype: At one of its ends the junction is not consistent with the germline gene, which may arise from a read error. This chain joins TRBV29-1 and TRBJ2-1, with D perhaps TRBD2 (5 bases). The germline V gene has CDR1 SQVTM and CDR2 ANQGSEA. The CDR3 sequence is 14 residues long. The CDR3 DNA reads TGCAGCGTTAGAGTTAGCTCCGGGATTGATGAGCGGTTCTTC. It yields the protein CSVRVSSGIDERFF.

Only a few counts were recorded for this clonotype. V gene TRBV28 combines with J gene TRBJ2-5; 8 bases match TRBD1. Germline CDR1 reads MDHEN; CDR2 reads SYDVKM. V lost 4 bases to trimming and J lost 1 base; unmatched junction nucleotides: 2. The CDR3 contains 14 residues. The CDR3 loop reads CASSSGQVQETQYF. The CDR3 DNA is TGTGCCAGCAGTTCGGGACAGGTCCAAGAGACCCAGTACTTC. The whole variable domain, filled in from reference TRBV28 and TRBJ2-5, reads DVKVTQSSRYLVKRTGEKVFLECVQDMDHENMFWYRQDPGLGLRLIYFSYDVKMKEKGDIPEGYSVSREKKERFSLILESASTNQTSMYLCASSSGQVQETQYFGPGTRLLVL.

V gene TRBV5-5 combines with J gene TRBJ2-5; tentatively, D is TRBD1 (6 bases). CDR3 length: 16 amino acids. The germline V and J ends were trimmed by 4 bases and 1 base, with 17 bases remaining between them. The germline V gene has CDR1 SGHKS and CDR2 YYEKEE (reference sequence). The CDR3 nucleotides read TGTGCCAGCAGCCTTCAGGGGTACGGGCTCCAAGAGACCCAGTACTTC. Translation: CASSLQGYGLQETQYF.

The chain uses TRBV5-1 and TRBJ2-7; 9 nucleotides match TRBD1. The CDR3 is made up of 14 amino acids. Germline CDR1 reads SGHRS; CDR2 reads YFSETQ. The V segment lost 1 base and the J segment 3 bases; nucleotides outside the gene matches: 2. CDR3 in amino acids: CASSLRGQGYEQYF. The CDR3 DNA follows: TGCGCCAGCAGCTTGAGGGGACAGGGCTACGAGCAGTACTTC.

This clonotype appeared a few times. The CDR3 reads CASSLNTLNEQFF. DNA for the CDR3: TGTGCCAGCAGCTTGAACACCTTGAATGAGCAGTTCTTC. This sequence joins TRBV7-9 and TRBJ2-1; D ambiguous. The CDR3 consists of 13 residues. Germline CDR1 is SEHNR and CDR2 is FQNEAQ (reference sequence). Trimming took off 3 bases at V and 7 bases at J, with 10 bases between the two ends. Drawing the rest from reference TRBV7-9 and TRBJ2-1, the complete variable domain is DTGVSQNPRHKITKRGQNVTFRCDPISEHNRLYWYRQTLGQGPEFLTYFQNEAQLEKSRLLSDRFSAERPKGSFSTLEIQRTEQGDSAMYLCASSLNTLNEQFFGPGTRLTVL.

This clonotype was picked up a small number of times. This sequence may be a read error, since a much larger clone differs from it by one base. CDR3 protein: CASSAPGRATPREQFF. The DNA of the CDR3 is TGTGCCAGCAGCGCACCGGGACGAGCAACCCCCCGTGAGCAGTTCTTC. The chain is built from TRBV7-9 and TRBJ2-1; D assignment may be TRBD1 or TRBD2 (5 bases each). The V gene lost 5 bases and the J gene lost 9 bases, with 23 bases spanning the gap. Germline CDR1 and CDR2: SEHNR and FQNEAQ (reference sequence). This CDR3 has 16 amino acids.

A word on this clonotype: This may stem from a read error, because a much larger clone lies one nucleotide away. The V call is TRBV11-2, the J call TRBJ2-5; TRBD2 might be the D (6 bases). Trimming took off 5 bases at V and 11 bases at J, with 30 bases between the two ends. The CDR3 is 17 residues long. Germline V gene data show CDR1 as SGHAT and CDR2 as FQNNGV. The CDR3 nucleotides are TGTGCCAGCAGCCAGATCGGGGTTAGGACGGGAGCGGATGAGCAGTACTTC. Protein: CASSQIGVRTGADEQYF.

This clonotype was seen only a few times. The chain links TRBV18 to TRBJ1-6; TRBD1 matches at 7 bases. With 3 bases clipped from V and 6 bases from J, the junction kept 5 bases outside the gene matches. The CDR3 totals 15 residues. CDR1 and CDR2 from the germline V gene are KGHSH and LQKENI. The CDR3 sequence is CASSPAGTVNSPLHF. The DNA for the CDR3 is TGTGCCAGCTCACCGGCCGGGACAGTTAATTCACCCCTCCACTTT.

The chain has TRBV20-1 and TRBJ2-1; 7 bases are a match to TRBD1. This CDR3 region has 14 residues. In germline, CDR1 is DFQATT, CDR2 SNEGSKA (reference sequence). V lost 6 bases, J lost 5 bases, and 10 bases stayed unmatched. The CDR3 DNA follows: TGCAGTGCCGATGCCGGGACAGCTAACAATGAGCAGTTCTTC. Translating gives CSADAGTANNEQFF.

The gene calls are TRBV20-1 and TRBJ2-3; 11 nucleotides align to TRBD2. The CDR3 has 16 amino acids. Germline CDR1 is DFQATT and CDR2 is SNEGSKA (reference sequence). V lost 6 bases to trimming and J lost 4 bases; unmatched junction nucleotides: 12. The CDR3 protein is CSAVTLAGGWADTQYF. The CDR3 coding sequence is TGCAGTGCCGTCACTCTAGCGGGGGGTTGGGCAGATACGCAGTATTTT.